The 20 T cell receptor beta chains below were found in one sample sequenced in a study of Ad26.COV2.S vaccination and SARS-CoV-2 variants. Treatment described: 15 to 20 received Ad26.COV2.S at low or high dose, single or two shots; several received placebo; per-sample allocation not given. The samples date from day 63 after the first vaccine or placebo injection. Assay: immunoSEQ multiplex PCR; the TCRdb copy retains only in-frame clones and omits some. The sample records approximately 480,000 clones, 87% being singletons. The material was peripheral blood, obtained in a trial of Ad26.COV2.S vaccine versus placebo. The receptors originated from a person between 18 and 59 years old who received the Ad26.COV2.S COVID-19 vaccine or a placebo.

Here the CDR3 reads CASSQEAGGLAGEGNIQYF. For the CDR3, the DNA is TGCGCCAGCAGCCAAGAGGCTGGGGGACTAGCGGGAGAGGGTAACATTCAGTACTTC. V and J are TRBV4-3 and TRBJ2-4, with 14 bases fitting TRBD2. There are 19 residues in the CDR3. Germline values: CDR1 LGHNA, CDR2 YSLEER. With V trimmed by 0 bases and J by 7 bases, 11 bases remained unmatched.

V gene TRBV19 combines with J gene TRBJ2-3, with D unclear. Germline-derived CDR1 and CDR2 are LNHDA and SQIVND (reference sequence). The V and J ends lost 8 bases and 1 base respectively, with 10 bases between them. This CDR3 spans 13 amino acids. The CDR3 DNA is TGTGCCAGTGGGCCCCCCCGCACAGATACGCAGTATTTT. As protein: CASGPPRTDTQYF.

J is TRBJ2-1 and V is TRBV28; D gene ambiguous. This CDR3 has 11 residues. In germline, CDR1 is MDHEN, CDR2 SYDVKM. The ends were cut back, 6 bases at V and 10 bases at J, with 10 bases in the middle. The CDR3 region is CASREVGEQFF. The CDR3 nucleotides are TGTGCCAGCAGAGAAGTGGGGGAGCAGTTCTTC.

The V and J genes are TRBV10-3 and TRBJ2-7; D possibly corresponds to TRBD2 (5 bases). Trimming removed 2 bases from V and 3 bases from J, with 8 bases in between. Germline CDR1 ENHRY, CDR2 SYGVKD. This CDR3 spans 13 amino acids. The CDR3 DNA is TGTGCCATCAGTGAGAAGACTAACTACGAGCAGTACTTC. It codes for CAISEKTNYEQYF.

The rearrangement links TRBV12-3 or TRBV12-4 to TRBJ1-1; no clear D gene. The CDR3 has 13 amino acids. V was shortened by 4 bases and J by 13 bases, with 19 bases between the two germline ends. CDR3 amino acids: CASSSPSAKEGFF. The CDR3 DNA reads TGTGCCAGCAGTTCCCCCAGTGCTAAAGAGGGTTTCTTT.

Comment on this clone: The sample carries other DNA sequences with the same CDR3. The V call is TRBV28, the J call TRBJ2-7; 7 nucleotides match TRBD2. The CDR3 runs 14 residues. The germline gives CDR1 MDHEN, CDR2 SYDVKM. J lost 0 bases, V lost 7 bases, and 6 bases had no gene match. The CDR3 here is CASNPSGTSYEQYF. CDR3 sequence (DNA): TGTGCCAGCAATCCGAGCGGGACCTCCTACGAGCAGTACTTC.

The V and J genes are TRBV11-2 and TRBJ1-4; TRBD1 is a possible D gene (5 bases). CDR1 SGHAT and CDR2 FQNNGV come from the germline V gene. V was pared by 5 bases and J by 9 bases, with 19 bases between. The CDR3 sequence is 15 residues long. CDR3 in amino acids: CASSRQGRQGQKLFF. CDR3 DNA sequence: TGTGCCAGCAGCCGTCAGGGAAGGCAAGGGCAAAAACTGTTTTTT.

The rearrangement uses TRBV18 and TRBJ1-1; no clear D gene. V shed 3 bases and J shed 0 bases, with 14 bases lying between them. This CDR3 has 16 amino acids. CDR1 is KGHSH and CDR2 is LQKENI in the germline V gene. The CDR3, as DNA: TGTGCCAGCTCACCCCTTAGCCTCACCGTGAACACTGAAGCTTTCTTT. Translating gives CASSPLSLTVNTEAFF.

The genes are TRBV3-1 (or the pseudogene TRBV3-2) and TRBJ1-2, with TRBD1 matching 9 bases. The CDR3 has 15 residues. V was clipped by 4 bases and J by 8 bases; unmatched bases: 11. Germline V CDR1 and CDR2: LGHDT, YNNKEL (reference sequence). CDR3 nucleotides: TGTGCCAGCAGCCTAAGCTCCGGGACAGGGAACGGCTACACCTTC. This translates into CASSLSSGTGNGYTF.

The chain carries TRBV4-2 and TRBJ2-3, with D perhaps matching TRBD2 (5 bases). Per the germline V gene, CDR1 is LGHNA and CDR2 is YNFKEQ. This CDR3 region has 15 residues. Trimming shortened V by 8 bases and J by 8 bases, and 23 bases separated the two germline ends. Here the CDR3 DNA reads TGTGCCAGCGGCTTAGGAAGCGGTCCCATGGGTACGCAGTATTTT. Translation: CASGLGSGPMGTQYF.

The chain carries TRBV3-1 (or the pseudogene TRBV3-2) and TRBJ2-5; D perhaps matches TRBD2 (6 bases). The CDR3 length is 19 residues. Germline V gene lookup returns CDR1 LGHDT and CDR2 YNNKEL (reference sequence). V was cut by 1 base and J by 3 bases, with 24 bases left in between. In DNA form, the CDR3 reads TGTGCCAGCAGCCAAGTCCCCCGTCCGCGGCCGGTAGCGGAAGAGACCCAGTACTTC. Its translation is CASSQVPRPRPVAEETQYF.

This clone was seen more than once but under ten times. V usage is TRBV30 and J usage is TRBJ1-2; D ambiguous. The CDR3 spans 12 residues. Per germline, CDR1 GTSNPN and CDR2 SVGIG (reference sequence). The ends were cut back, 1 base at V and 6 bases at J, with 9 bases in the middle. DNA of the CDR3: TGTGCCTGGAGTGGAGTTTGGGATGGCTACACCTTC. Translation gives CAWSGVWDGYTF.

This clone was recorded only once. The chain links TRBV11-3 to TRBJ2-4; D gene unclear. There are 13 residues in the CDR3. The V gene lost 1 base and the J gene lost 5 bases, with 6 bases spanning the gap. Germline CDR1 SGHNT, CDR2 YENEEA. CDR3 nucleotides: TGTGCCAGCAGCTTAGCCACCGAAAACATTCAGTACTTC. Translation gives CASSLATENIQYF.

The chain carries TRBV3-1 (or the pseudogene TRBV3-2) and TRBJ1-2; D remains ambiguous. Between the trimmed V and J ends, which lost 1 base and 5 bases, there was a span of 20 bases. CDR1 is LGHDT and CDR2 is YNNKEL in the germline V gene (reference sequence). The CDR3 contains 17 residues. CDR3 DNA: TGTGCCAGCAGCCAAGTTCGACTCAACCCGGAGGGTTATGGCTACACCTTC. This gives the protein CASSQVRLNPEGYGYTF.

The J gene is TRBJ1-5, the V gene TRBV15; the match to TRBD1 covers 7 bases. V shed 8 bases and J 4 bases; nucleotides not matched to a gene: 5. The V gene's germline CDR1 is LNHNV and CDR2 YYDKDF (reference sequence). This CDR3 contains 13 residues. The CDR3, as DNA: TGTGCCACCGCAGGGGGAGTTAATCAGCCCCAGCATTTT. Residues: CATAGGVNQPQHF.

The CDR3 protein is CASSRALTGTGGAGDYGYTF. In nucleotides, the CDR3 is TGCGCCAGCAGCCGCGCCTTAACCGGGACAGGGGGCGCCGGGGACTATGGCTACACCTTC. The chain combines TRBV4-3 with TRBJ1-2; 12 bases match TRBD1. The CDR3 loop spans 20 amino acids. The V and J ends lost 4 bases and 3 bases, in that order; junction bases with no gene match: 18. The germline gives CDR1 LGHNA, CDR2 YSLEER.

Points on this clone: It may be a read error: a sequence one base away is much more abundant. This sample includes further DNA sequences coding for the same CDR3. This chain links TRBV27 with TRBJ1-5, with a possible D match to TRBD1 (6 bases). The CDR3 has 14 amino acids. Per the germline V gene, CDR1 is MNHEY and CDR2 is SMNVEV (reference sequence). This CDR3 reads CASRQSGAGQPQHF. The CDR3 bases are TGTGCTAGCAGACAGTCGGGGGCCGGGCAGCCCCAGCATTTT.

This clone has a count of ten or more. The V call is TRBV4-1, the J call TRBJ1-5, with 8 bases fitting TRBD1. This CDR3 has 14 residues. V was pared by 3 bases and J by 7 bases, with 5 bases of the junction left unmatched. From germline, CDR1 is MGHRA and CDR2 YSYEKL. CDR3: CASSQATGEQPQHF. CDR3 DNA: TGCGCCAGCAGCCAGGCGACAGGGGAGCAGCCCCAGCATTTT.

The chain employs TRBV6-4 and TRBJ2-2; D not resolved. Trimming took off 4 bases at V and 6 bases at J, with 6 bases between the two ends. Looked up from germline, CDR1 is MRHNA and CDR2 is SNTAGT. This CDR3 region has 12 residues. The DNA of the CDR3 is TGTGCCAGCAGTGGCAGACCCGGGGAGCTGTTTTTT. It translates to CASSGRPGELFF.

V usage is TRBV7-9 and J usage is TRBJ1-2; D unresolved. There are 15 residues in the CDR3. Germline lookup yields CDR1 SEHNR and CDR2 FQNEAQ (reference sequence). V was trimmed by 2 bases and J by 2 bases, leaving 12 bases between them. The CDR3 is CASSLSGQRNYGYTF. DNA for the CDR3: TGTGCCAGCAGCTTATCTGGTCAGAGAAACTATGGCTACACCTTC. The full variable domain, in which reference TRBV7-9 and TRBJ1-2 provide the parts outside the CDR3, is DTGVSQNPRHKITKRGQNVTFRCDPISEHNRLYWYRQTLGQGPEFLTYFQNEAQLEKSRLLSDRFSAERPKGSFSTLEIQRTEQGDSAMYLCASSLSGQRNYGYTFGSGTRLTVV.